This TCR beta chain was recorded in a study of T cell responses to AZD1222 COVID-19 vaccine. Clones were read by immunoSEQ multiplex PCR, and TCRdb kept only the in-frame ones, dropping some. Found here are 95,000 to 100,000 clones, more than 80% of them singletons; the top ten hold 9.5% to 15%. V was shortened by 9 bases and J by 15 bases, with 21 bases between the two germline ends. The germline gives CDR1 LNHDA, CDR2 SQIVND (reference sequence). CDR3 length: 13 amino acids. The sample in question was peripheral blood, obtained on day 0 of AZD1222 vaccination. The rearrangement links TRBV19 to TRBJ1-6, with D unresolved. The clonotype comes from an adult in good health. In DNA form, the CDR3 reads TGTGCCAGCCGCCCAGTAATGGGAACCCTCCTCCACTTT. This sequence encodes CASRPVMGTLLHF.